This T cell receptor beta chain was identified during a study of cytotoxic CD8 clonotypes in ibrutinib-treated CLL. The wider study: Responses: some 25 partial, 2 complete; after median around 70 months, around 15 stayed remitted, approximately twelve progressed.

Target depth was 1 in 200,000 to 1 in 1 million T cells, about 10x per clonotype. Measured with immunoSEQ multiplex PCR; TCRdb has only the in-frame clones, and not every one. The sample includes roughly 190,000 clones, over 60% seen only once; the top ten take roughly 12%. Study conclusions and caveats: Once treatment began, public clonotypes, which were uncommon, contracted or stayed stable.

A note on this clone: No antigen is known for it.

With cryopreserved PBMCs as the source, 2 to 2.5 micrograms of genomic DNA went to TCR beta libraries. The receptor's source is a human donor with chronic lymphocytic leukemia. The specimen comprised PBMCs, sampled after 24 months of ibrutinib treatment.

CDR3 in DNA: TGTGCCAGCAGTTTCTGGCGGGAGGGGAAAGAGACCCAGTACTTC. It is translated as CASSFWREGKETQYF. V gene TRBV27 combines with J gene TRBJ2-5; TRBD2 aligns across 9 bases. The CDR3 is 15 residues long. V shed 3 bases and J 3 bases; nucleotides not matched to a gene: 5. Germline loops: CDR1 MNHEY, CDR2 SMNVEV (reference sequence).